This T cell receptor beta chain originates from a study of T cells in Graves' hyperthyroidism and ophthalmopathy. The V end lost 7 bases, the J end lost 2 bases, and 17 bases lay between the germline ends. The CDR3 is 16 residues long. Germline CDR1 reads LNHDA; CDR2 reads SQIVND (reference sequence). Study results and caveats: A model using 13 V-J features told ophthalmopathy apart from stable hyperthyroidism. The blood repertoire included most of the expanded thyroid clonotypes above 0.001. Ophthalmopathy was model-predicted a median around 6.7 months pre-onset.

It was RNA transcripts that yielded the amplified TCR beta CDR3 regions. During a first-round RT-PCR of the TCR CDR3, the HTBI primer set was used. Using its own MiXCR run on the multiplex PCR reads, TCRdb lists one record per CDR3 protein. The repertoire holds hundreds of thousands of distinct CDR3 sequences, with 46% as singletons. Patients having uncontrolled infection, another autoimmune disease, pregnancy or lactation were not included. Points on this clonotype: What it binds is not known.

This sequence originates from a woman between 18 and 29 years old with Graves' hyperthyroidism. Source material: peripheral blood or thyroid tissue (not recorded which). The chain joins TRBV19 to TRBJ2-2, with a possible D match to TRBD2 (5 bases). The CDR3 sequence is CASTKDSPANTGELFF. CDR3 bases: TGTGCCAGTACCAAGGACTCCCCTGCCAACACCGGGGAGCTGTTTTTT.